The 15 T cell receptor beta chains reported below all come from one sample, sequenced in a study of cytomegalovirus exposure and HLA in healthy donors. PCR amplification relied on 60 Vbeta primers (plus 13 Jbeta primers). Sequenced by immunoSEQ multiplex PCR; TCRdb stores in-frame clones only, minus some. The table records around 40,000 clones, approximately 74% of them present only once. Material for sequencing was PBMCs. These TCRs come from a man aged 25 to 45 in good health and CMV-seronegative.

This clone was seen more than once but under ten times. The rearrangement joins TRBV5-4 to TRBJ2-1; 7 nucleotides match TRBD2. CDR3 length: 16 residues. Germline loops: CDR1 SGHNT, CDR2 YYREEE (reference sequence). J gave up 7 bases and V 4 bases, and 14 bases lay outside the gene matches. The CDR3 protein is CASSTQWAGVGNEQFF. The DNA for the CDR3 is TGTGCCAGCAGCACCCAGTGGGCGGGAGTTGGAAATGAGCAGTTCTTC.

V usage is TRBV7-8 and J usage is TRBJ1-1, with TRBD1 matching 7 bases. This CDR3 is 15 amino acids long. Germline-derived CDR1 and CDR2 are SGHVS and FQNEAQ. With 6 bases clipped from V and 0 bases from J, the junction kept 7 bases outside the gene matches. Written as DNA, the CDR3 is TGTGCCAGCAGACACCAGGGACAGATGAACACTGAAGCTTTCTTT. This translates into CASRHQGQMNTEAFF.

This clone was observed a handful of times. The chain has TRBV10-3 and TRBJ2-3; 13 positions agree with TRBD2. The CDR3 is 17 amino acids. The trim removed 6 bases at V and 1 base at J, leaving 7 bases unmatched. Germline-derived CDR1 and CDR2 are ENHRY and SYGVKD. CDR3 residues: CAIRAPTSGGGTDTQYF. The DNA of the CDR3 is TGTGCCATCAGGGCTCCAACTAGCGGGGGGGGCACAGATACGCAGTATTTT.

The genes are TRBV6-5 and TRBJ1-2, with 7 bases that match TRBD1. The length of the CDR3 is 15 residues. Germline lookup yields CDR1 MNHEY and CDR2 SVGAGI. V lost 6 bases, J lost 2 bases, and 9 bases stayed unmatched. CDR3 nucleotide sequence: TGTGCCAGCAGAATAAGAGGGGGCCTCAACTATGGCTACACCTTC. Residues: CASRIRGGLNYGYTF.

This CDR3 is CASSAGRAEAFF. In DNA, the CDR3 is TGTGCCAGTAGTGCCGGGAGGGCTGAAGCTTTCTTT. This sequence joins TRBV19 and TRBJ1-1; D is unresolved. Germline CDR1 is LNHDA and CDR2 is SQIVND (reference sequence). The length of the CDR3 is 12 residues. V was shortened by 5 bases and J by 6 bases, with 10 bases between the two germline ends.

This clone was found a few times. The rearrangement uses TRBV9 and TRBJ1-1; the D gene is possibly TRBD1 (5 bases). Deletions cut 2 bases from V and 10 bases from J, with 15 bases between. The CDR3 spans 13 residues. The V gene's germline CDR1 is SGDLS and CDR2 YYNGEE. The CDR3 reads CASSVGLYDRAFF. CDR3 DNA: TGTGCCAGCAGCGTGGGGCTGTATGATCGAGCTTTCTTT.

This clone has just one count. The chain couples TRBV9 to TRBJ2-5; no firm D call. The CDR3 has 11 amino acids. The germline V gene has CDR1 SGDLS and CDR2 YYNGEE. V lost 0 bases, J lost 5 bases, and 2 bases lay in between. CDR3 DNA: TGTGCCAGCAGCGTAGCTGAGACCCAGTACTTC. Its protein product is CASSVAETQYF.

This clone was seen a few times. The rearrangement uses TRBV6-1 and TRBJ2-7; TRBD2 is a possible D gene (6 bases). CDR3 length: 15 amino acids. Germline V CDR1 and CDR2: MNHNS, SASEGT. V shed 6 bases and J shed 6 bases, with 21 bases lying between them. CDR3 nucleotides: TGTGCCAGCAGCGTAGGCCCGACGGAGGGTAGCGAGCAGTACTTC. Translating gives CASSVGPTEGSEQYF.

This clone has a handful of counts. The chain combines TRBV29-1 with TRBJ1-5, with 9 bases lining up with TRBD1. The germline V gene has CDR1 SQVTM and CDR2 ANQGSEA. The CDR3 has 12 amino acids. V lost 4 bases and J lost 7; bases outside the gene matches: 2. CDR3 DNA sequence: TGCAGCGTTGGGGACAGGGACCAGCCCCAGCATTTT. Translated, it gives CSVGDRDQPQHF.

This clone turned up a few times. J is TRBJ2-3 and V is TRBV29-1; weak D call: TRBD1 (8 bases). The CDR3 extends over 18 amino acids. Trimming removed 1 base at V and 1 base at J, with 21 bases between. Germline CDR1 reads SQVTM; CDR2 reads ANQGSEA. The CDR3 is CSVEGGGQVGFGTDTQYF. The CDR3 region has the DNA TGCAGCGTTGAAGGGGGGGGACAGGTAGGGTTCGGCACAGATACGCAGTATTTT.

This clone was detected once. V gene TRBV25-1 combines with J gene TRBJ2-7, with D perhaps matching TRBD2 (6 bases). Trimming took 7 bases from V and 3 from J, leaving 13 bases between them. Germline V gene data show CDR1 as MGHDK and CDR2 as SYGVNS. The CDR3 is 13 amino acids. CDR3 sequence (DNA): TGTGCCAGCACTCGGGGGTCTCTCTACGAGCAGTACTTC. The encoded protein is CASTRGSLYEQYF.

The gene calls are TRBV7-6 and TRBJ1-1; 10 nucleotides agree with TRBD1. J was trimmed by 5 bases and V by 4 bases; bases with no gene match: 7. The length of the CDR3 is 15 residues. The germline V gene encodes CDR1 SGHVS and CDR2 FNYEAQ. The chain's CDR3 is CASSSADRGFTEAFF. The CDR3 DNA sequence: TGTGCCAGCAGCTCGGCGGACAGGGGGTTTACTGAAGCTTTCTTT.

The chain links TRBV4-1 to TRBJ2-1, with 11 bases fitting TRBD2. The V gene's germline CDR1 is MGHRA and CDR2 YSYEKL. The CDR3 contains 16 residues. The V and J ends lost 0 bases and 9 bases, in that order; junction bases with no gene match: 7. The CDR3 spells CASSQDRVLAGGEQFF. The CDR3 nucleotides are TGCGCCAGCAGCCAAGATCGTGTGCTAGCGGGGGGTGAGCAGTTCTTC.

The genes are TRBV29-1 and TRBJ2-3, with 8 bases that match TRBD2. Germline V lookup: CDR1 SQVTM, CDR2 ANQGSEA. This CDR3 has 15 residues. Trimming removed 6 bases from V and 2 bases from J; junction bases left unmatched: 10. CDR3 protein: CSVAVTSDPTDTQYF. In DNA, the CDR3 is TGCAGCGTCGCGGTGACTAGCGACCCCACAGATACGCAGTATTTT.

The chain links TRBV6-6 to TRBJ2-7; D not certain. V was trimmed by 2 bases and J by 2 bases, leaving 13 bases between them. CDR1 and CDR2 (germline): MNHNY, SVGAGI (reference sequence). This CDR3 spans 15 amino acids. In DNA form, the CDR3 reads TGTGCCAGCAGTTACCAGCACACGAGCGCCTACGAGCAGTACTTC. It specifies CASSYQHTSAYEQYF.